This TCR beta chain came from a study of T-cell memory formation after mild COVID-19. Study-level points and caveats: Largely, contracting CD4+ clones fell within CM and EM, and contracting CD8+ clones within EMRA. Cross-reactive memory seemingly joined, as some responding clones were found in pre-infection memory.

Of note for this clonotype: What it binds is not known.

Using constant-segment primers, 5'RACE produced TCR alpha and TCR beta cDNA libraries carrying sample barcodes and UMIs. TCRdb redid the calling of the 5' RACE reads with MiXCR, one entry per CDR3 protein. The data contain a few hundred thousand distinct CDR3 sequences, approximately 19% of them singletons. The material sequenced was PBMCs or a T cell subset sorted from them (not recorded which). The receptor's source is a young man who had mild COVID-19 (a few samples of this study predate the infection). Cell type and time point are not known.

CDR3 in amino acids: CASSPGGASVEAFF. The DNA of the CDR3 is TGTGCCAGCAGCCCAGGGGGGGCATCAGTCGAAGCTTTCTTT. The chain recombines TRBV7-3 with TRBJ1-1; the match to TRBD1 covers 7 bases. Germline loops: CDR1 SGHTA, CDR2 FQGTGA. The CDR3 is 14 amino acids. V lost 5 bases to trimming and J lost 8 bases; unmatched junction nucleotides: 11.